The following is a TCR beta chain sequence with its context. This CDR3 region has 17 residues. V dropped 10 bases and J dropped 3; count of bases not matched to a gene: 18. Clones were sequenced by immunoSEQ multiplex PCR, and TCRdb holds only the in-frame ones, with some missing. The sample contains about 24,000 clones, roughly 88% of which appear only once. The entry originates in a study of T cells in localized non-small cell lung cancer. The V call is TRBV23-1, the J call TRBJ2-1; 7 nucleotides match TRBD2. TRBV23-1 is identified as an open reading frame with a role that is uncertain. Sequenced here: peripheral blood mononuclear cells, sampled before any cancer treatment. The sequence derives from a woman aged 40 to 75 with stage III lung adenocarcinoma. The CDR3 nucleotides are TGCGCCACTACACCCCCCGGAGGGCTAGCGGACTACAATGAGCAGTTCTTC. As protein: CATTPPGGLADYNEQFF.